This T cell receptor (beta chain) emerged from a study of OX40 agonist ivuxolimab in advanced cancers. On the study more broadly: Partial responses were achieved by three patients, one with hepatocellular carcinoma and two with cutaneous melanoma.

The germline gives CDR1 MGHRA, CDR2 YSYEKL. The CDR3 loop spans 17 amino acids. The trim removed 4 bases at V and 4 bases at J, leaving 12 bases unmatched. Libraries were prepared by immunoSEQ multiplex PCR; TCRdb keeps only in-frame clonotypes and omits some of them. The sample holds 70,000 to 90,000 clones, 81% seen once. Turning to this clone: Its cognate antigen is unknown.

General study findings and limits: Relative to CD4+, CD8+ T cells held more expanded clones on average.

The TCR sequence derives from an adult with an advanced solid tumor such as melanoma, head and neck, liver or kidney cancer. The chain has TRBV4-1 and TRBJ2-2; TRBD1 aligns across 7 bases. The input for sequencing was CD4+ or CD8+ T cells sorted from blood, taken in a trial of the OX40 agonist ivuxolimab. The CDR3 spells CASSLTGIGLGTGELFF. The CDR3 region has the DNA TGCGCCAGCAGCCTGACAGGGATAGGGTTGGGCACCGGGGAGCTGTTTTTT.